This is a list of T cell receptor beta chains from one sample in a study of blood T cell repertoires in COVID-19. Produced via immunoSEQ multiplex PCR; TCRdb's table is partial and in-frame only. The profile shows tens of thousands of clones, 80% of them singletons. The sequenced sample was peripheral blood. Receptor source: a woman in her sixties or seventies with acute or convalescent COVID-19. CDR3s leave out the opening cysteine and the closing phenylalanine or tryptophan.

ASSPVIRFSAF | TRBV5-5
ASSQNRQGNYREQY | TRBV5-1
SVENREGEQY | TRBV29-1
ASSRPGQGNYGYT | TRBV6-2/TRBV6-3
ASKTGDGYT | TRBV19
ATMRAATGYT | TRBV19
ASSLALAGQETQY | TRBV5-1
ASSQGDRGKTGELF | TRBV4-1
ASSDSGTGNTGELF | TRBV6-4
ASSQVRTGIYEQY | TRBV14
ASSLGAAGAPSEQF | TRBV7-9
ASSVGISGTTLGETQY | TRBV9
ASSLGQTYNSPLH | TRBV6-5
ASSLFPNNEQF | TRBV5-1
ASGGTGLIYEQY | TRBV25-1
ASSPRQGPSYEQY | TRBV18
ASSYATGVNTEAF | TRBV5-4
ASSLWAMNTEAF | TRBV7-8
ASSRRARGLDTQY | TRBV7-2
ASSEQGALSEQY | TRBV2
SVGGIYEQY | TRBV29-1
ASSLAGPANYGYT | TRBV19
AISTAGGSNQPQH | TRBV10-3
ASSLGLGVRWLREAF | TRBV7-7
SASSGGARGYT | TRBV20-1
ARSFLWTGRSTNEKLF | TRBV5-3
ASSWGANTEAF | TRBV7-9
ASSDIGSKGNTGELF | TRBV19
ATHRLGFDTEAF | TRBV6-5
ASSMRSGISGANVLT | TRBV19